This T cell receptor beta chain was captured in a study of T cells in Graves' hyperthyroidism and ophthalmopathy. Looking at the study overall: Peripheral blood was taken when the disease was first diagnosed, before any treatment began.

The cohort's ophthalmopathy patients, a group with duration under 3 months, had a Clinical Activity Score of at least 3 and a NOSPECS grade of at least 4. Using more than 7.5 ml of fresh peripheral blood, PBMCs were prepared. This CDR3 is built from 13 residues. The germline V and J ends were trimmed by 5 bases and 3 bases, with 10 bases remaining between them. Per germline, CDR1 MNHNS and CDR2 SASEGT. General study findings and limits: Researchers found most expanded thyroid clonotypes above 0.001 in blood as well.

The investigators amplified TCR beta CDR3 regions from RNA transcripts. TCR CDR3 regions were first amplified by RT-PCR with HTBI primers. MiXCR, run by TCRdb on the multiplex PCR reads, gives a single entry per CDR3 protein. Found here are more than 300,000 distinct CDR3 sequences, around a sixth of them singletons; the top ten hold 40%. As regards this clonotype: The target antigen is unknown.

This clonotype originated in a man between 18 and 35 years old with Graves' ophthalmopathy. The chain has TRBV6-1 and TRBJ2-5, with no clear D. The sequenced material came from blood. In DNA form, the CDR3 reads TGTGCCAGCAGTCGGACCCAGGAAGAGACCCAGTACTTC. Its protein is CASSRTQEETQYF.